This entry is about one TCR beta chain. Participants were aged about 18 to 90 years, lived in 24 US areas, and enrolled virtually. Allocation to cohorts depended on clinical history reported by the participants. In the original workflow: It was from reference gene primer amplification that nucleated cell counts were estimated. Data came from immunoSEQ multiplex PCR; TCRdb stores just in-frame clones and leaves some out. The D gene and trimming were derived from the DNA, and the V and J assignments and clone size from that table. Among approximately 390,000 clones listed, approximately 86% were seen once. The data stem from a study of blood T cell repertoires in COVID-19. Study-level information: Acute-phase and convalescent COVID-19 samples originated in the United States, Italy and Spain.

V dropped 8 bases and J dropped 4 bases, with 15 bases sitting between them. The germline V gene has CDR1 LNHNV and CDR2 YYDKDF (reference sequence). This CDR3 is 14 amino acids long. Sequencing was done on a sample of PBMCs or T cells enriched from blood (not recorded which). The chain joins TRBV15 to TRBJ2-1, with D maybe TRBD1 (5 bases). This sequence was found in a woman aged 40 to 50 with acute COVID-19. The CDR3 is CATGDSRTYNEQFF. The DNA of the CDR3 is TGTGCCACCGGAGACAGTAGAACGTACAATGAGCAGTTCTTC.